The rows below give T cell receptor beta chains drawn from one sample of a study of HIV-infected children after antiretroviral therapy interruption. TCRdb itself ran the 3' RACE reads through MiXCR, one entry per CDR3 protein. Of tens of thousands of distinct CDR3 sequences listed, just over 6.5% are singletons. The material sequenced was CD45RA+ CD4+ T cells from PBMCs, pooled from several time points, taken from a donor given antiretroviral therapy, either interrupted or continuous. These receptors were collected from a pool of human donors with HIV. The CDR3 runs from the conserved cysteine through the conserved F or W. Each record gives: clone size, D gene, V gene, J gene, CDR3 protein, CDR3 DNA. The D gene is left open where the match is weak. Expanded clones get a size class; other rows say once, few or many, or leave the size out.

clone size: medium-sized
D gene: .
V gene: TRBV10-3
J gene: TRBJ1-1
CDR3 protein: CASGEQGDTEVFF
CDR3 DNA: TGTGCCAGCGGTGAGCAGGGAGACACAGAAGTCTTCTTT

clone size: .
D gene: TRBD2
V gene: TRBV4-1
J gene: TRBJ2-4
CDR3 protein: CASSRLGLAGLAKNIQYF
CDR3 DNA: TGCGCCAGCAGCCGTCTGGGACTAGCGGGTCTAGCCAAAAACATTCAGTACTTC

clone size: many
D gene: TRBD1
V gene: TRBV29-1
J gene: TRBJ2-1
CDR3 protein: CSVDPGQGGQFF
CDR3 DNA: TGCAGCGTCGACCCAGGACAGGGCGGGCAGTTCTTC

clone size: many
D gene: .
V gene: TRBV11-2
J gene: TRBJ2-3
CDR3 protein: CASSPGLRTDTQYF
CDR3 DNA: TGTGCCAGCAGTCCGGGACTTCGCACAGATACGCAGTATTTT

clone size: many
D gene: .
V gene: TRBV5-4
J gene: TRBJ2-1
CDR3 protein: CASSLAGGGYNEQFF
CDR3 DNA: TGTGCCAGCAGCTTGGCTGGGGGCGGTTACAATGAGCAGTTCTTC

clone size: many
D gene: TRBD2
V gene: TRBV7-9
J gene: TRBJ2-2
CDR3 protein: CASSFMGRDSGRRWDTGELFF
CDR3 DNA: TGTGCCAGCAGCTTCATGGGGCGTGATAGCGGGAGGCGCTGGGACACCGGGGAGCTGTTTTTT

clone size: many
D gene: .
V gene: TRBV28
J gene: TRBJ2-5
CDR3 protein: CASSLSSIETQYF
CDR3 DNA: TGTGCCAGCAGTTTATCTAGCATAGAGACCCAGTACTTC

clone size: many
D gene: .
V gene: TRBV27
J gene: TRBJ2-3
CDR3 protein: CASSSTWDSTDTQYF
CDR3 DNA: TGTGCCAGCAGTTCCACCTGGGACAGCACAGATACGCAGTATTTT

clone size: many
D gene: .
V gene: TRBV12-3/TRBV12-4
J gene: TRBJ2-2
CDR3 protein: CASRETRTNTGELFF
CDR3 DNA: TGTGCCAGCAGAGAGACCCGAACGAACACCGGGGAGCTGTTTTTT

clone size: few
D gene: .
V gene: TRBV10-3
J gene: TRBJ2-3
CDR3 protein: CAITGVGTDTQYF
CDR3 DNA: TGTGCCATCACGGGGGTCGGGACAGATACGCAGTATTTT

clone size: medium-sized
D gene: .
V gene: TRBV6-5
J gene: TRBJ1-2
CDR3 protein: CASSDNSDYTF
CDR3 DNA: TGTGCCAGCAGTGATAACTCCGACTACACCTTC

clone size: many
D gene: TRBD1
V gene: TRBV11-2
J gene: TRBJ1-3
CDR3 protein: CASSSIQGFWNTIYF
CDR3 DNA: TGTGCCAGCAGCTCTATACAGGGGTTTTGGAACACCATATATTTT

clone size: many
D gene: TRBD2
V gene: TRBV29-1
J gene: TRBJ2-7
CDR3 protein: CSARGLSDGGEQYF
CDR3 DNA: TGCAGCGCGAGGGGACTAAGCGACGGGGGCGAGCAGTACTTC

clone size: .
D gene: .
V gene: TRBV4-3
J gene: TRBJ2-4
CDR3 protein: CASSQGGLPKNIQYF
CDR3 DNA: TGCGCCAGCAGCCAAGGAGGTCTTCCCAAAAACATTCAGTACTTC

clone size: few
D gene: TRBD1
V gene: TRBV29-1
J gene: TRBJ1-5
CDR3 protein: CSVANRGEHQPQHF
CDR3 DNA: TGCAGCGTTGCTAACAGGGGTGAGCACCAGCCCCAGCATTTT

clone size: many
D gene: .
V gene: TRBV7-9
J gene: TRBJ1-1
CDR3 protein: CASSLEGMNTEAFF
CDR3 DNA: TGTGCCAGCAGCTTAGAGGGAATGAACACTGAAGCTTTCTTT

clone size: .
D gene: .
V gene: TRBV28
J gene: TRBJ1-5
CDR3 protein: CASSSPPDRSNQPQHF
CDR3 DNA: TGTGCCAGCAGTAGTCCCCCAGACAGGAGCAATCAGCCCCAGCATTTT

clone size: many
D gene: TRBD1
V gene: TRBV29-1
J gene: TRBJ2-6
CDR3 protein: CSVGQGQGANVLTF
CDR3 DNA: TGCAGCGTCGGACAGGGGCAAGGGGCCAACGTCCTGACTTTC

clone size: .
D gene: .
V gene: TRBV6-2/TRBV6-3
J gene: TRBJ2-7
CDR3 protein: CASSRDGSYEQYF
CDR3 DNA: TGTGCCAGCAGCCGGGACGGATCCTACGAGCAGTACTTC

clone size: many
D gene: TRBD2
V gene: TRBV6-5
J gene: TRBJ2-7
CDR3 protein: CASSGSQGNEQYF
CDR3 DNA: TGTGCCAGTAGCGGGAGCCAGGGCAACGAGCAGTACTTC

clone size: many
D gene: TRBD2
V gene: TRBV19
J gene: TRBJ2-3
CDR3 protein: CASSLLGLAGVAHSRGTQYF
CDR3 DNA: TGTGCCAGTAGTTTACTCGGACTAGCGGGGGTTGCCCACTCCCGAGGTACGCAGTATTTT

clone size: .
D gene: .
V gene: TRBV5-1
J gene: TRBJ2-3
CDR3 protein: CASSLEQRVPTDTQYF
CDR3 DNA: TGCGCCAGCAGCTTGGAGCAAAGGGTTCCCACAGATACGCAGTATTTT

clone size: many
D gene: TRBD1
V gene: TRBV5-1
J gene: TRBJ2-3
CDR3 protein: CASYDRARTDTQYF
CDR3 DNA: TGCGCCAGCTACGACAGGGCCCGCACAGATACGCAGTATTTT

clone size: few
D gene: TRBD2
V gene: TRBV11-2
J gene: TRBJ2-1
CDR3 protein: CASSPMGLAGYNEQFF
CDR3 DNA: TGTGCCAGCAGCCCTATGGGACTAGCGGGCTACAATGAGCAGTTCTTC

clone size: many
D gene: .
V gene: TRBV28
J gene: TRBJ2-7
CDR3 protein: CASSGTRGGSYEQYF
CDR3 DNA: TGTGCCAGCAGTGGGACCAGGGGGGGTTCCTACGAGCAGTACTTC

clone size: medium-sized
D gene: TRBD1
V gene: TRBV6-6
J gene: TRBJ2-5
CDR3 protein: CASGDWQGARGEDTQYF
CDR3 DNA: TGTGCCAGCGGTGATTGGCAGGGGGCGAGGGGTGAAGACACCCAGTACTTT

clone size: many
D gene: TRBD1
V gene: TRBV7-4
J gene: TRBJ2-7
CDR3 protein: CASGLGQTFYEQYF
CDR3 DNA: TGTGCCAGCGGATTGGGACAGACGTTTTACGAGCAGTACTTC

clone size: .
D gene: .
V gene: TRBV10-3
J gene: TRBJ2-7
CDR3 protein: CAISTTVLGGEQYF
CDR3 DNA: TGTGCCATCAGTACGACCGTTTTAGGGGGGGAGCAGTACTTC

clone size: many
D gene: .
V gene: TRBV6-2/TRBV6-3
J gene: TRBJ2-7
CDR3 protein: CASSQAGFYYEQYF
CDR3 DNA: TGTGCCAGCAGCCAAGCGGGCTTCTACTACGAGCAGTACTTC

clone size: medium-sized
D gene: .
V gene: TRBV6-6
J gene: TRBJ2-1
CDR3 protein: CASGDGDGYAEQFF
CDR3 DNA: TGTGCCAGCGGTGATGGGGACGGCTATGCTGAGCAGTTCTTC

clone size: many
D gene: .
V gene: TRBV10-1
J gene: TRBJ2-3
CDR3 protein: CASSEIGGRADTQYF
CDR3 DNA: TGCGCCAGCAGTGAGATCGGGGGCCGGGCAGATACGCAGTATTTT

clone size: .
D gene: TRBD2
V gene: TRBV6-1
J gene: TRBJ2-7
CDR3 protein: CASTPGLAGVEQYF
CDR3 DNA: TGTGCCAGCACCCCGGGACTAGCGGGGGTTGAGCAGTACTTC

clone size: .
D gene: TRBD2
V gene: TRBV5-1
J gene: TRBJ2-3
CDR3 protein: CASSYSGGGVGDTQYF
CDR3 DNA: TGCGCCAGCAGCTATAGCGGGGGGGGTGTCGGAGATACGCAGTATTTT

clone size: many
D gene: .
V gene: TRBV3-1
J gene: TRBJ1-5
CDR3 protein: CASSQGQGLIQPQHF
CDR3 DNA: TGTGCCAGCAGCCAAGGCCAAGGGCTCATTCAGCCCCAGCATTTT

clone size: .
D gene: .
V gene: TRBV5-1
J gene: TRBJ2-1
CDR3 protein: CASSPGQDYNEQFF
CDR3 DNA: TGCGCCAGCAGCCCCGGACAAGACTACAATGAGCAGTTCTTC

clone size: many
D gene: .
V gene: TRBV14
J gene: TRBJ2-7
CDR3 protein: CASSRELGTYEQYF
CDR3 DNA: TGTGCCAGCAGCCGAGAGTTGGGGACCTACGAGCAGTACTTC

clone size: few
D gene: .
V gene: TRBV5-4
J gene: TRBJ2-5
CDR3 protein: CASSLRDQETQYF
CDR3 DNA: TGTGCCAGCAGCTTGAGAGACCAAGAGACCCAGTACTTC

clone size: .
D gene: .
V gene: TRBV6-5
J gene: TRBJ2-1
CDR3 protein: CASTNSRTYNEQFF
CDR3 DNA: TGTGCCAGCACCAACTCGAGAACCTACAATGAGCAGTTCTTC

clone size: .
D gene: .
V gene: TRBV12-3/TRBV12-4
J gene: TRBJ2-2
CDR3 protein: CASSRSSFGAGELFF
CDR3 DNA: TGTGCCAGCAGTCGTTCATCCTTTGGGGCCGGGGAGCTGTTTTTT

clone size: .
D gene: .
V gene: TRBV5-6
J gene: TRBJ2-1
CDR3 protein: CASSLGTATGEQFF
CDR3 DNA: TGTGCCAGCAGCTTGGGGACCGCCACTGGTGAGCAGTTCTTC

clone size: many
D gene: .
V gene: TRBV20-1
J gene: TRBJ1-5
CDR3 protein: CSARDYGEVLGQPQHF
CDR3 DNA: TGCAGTGCTAGAGATTACGGGGAGGTCTTAGGTCAGCCCCAGCATTTT

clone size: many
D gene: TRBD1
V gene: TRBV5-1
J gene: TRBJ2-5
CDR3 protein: CASSTGQGHQKEKTQYF
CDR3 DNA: TGCGCCAGCAGCACGGGACAGGGGCACCAAAAAGAGAAGACCCAGTACTTC

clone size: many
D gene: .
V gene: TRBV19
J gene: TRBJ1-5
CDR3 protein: CASSIEKGNGNQPQHF
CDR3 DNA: TGTGCCAGTAGTATAGAGAAGGGGAATGGCAATCAGCCCCAGCATTTT

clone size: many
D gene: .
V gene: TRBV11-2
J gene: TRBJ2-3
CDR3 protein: CASSLERIRTDTQYF
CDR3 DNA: TGTGCCAGCAGCTTAGAGCGGATTCGGACAGATACGCAGTATTTT

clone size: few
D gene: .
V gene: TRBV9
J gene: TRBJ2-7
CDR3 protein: CASSETTGSFHEQYF
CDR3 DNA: TGTGCCAGCAGCGAAACCACCGGGAGTTTTCACGAGCAGTACTTC

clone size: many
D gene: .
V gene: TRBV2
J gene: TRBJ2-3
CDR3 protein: CASSDRRRSQDTQYF
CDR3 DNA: TGTGCCAGCAGTGATCGCAGGAGGAGTCAAGATACGCAGTATTTT

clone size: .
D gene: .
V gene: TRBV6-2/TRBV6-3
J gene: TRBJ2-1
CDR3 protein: CASSPALSGEQFF
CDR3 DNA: TGTGCCAGCAGCCCAGCCCTTTCGGGTGAGCAGTTCTTC

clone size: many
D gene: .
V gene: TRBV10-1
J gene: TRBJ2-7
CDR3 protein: CASSDPPAPGLKKGEQYF
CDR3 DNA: TGCGCCAGCAGTGATCCCCCCGCGCCAGGACTAAAAAAGGGGGAGCAGTACTTC

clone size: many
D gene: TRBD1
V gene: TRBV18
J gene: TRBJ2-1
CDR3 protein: CASSPTDRGNEQFF
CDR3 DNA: TGTGCCAGCTCCCCCACGGACAGGGGTAATGAGCAGTTCTTC

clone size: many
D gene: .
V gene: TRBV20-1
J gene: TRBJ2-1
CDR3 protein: CSAKQKSSYNEQFF
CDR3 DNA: TGCAGTGCAAAACAGAAGAGCTCCTACAATGAGCAGTTCTTC

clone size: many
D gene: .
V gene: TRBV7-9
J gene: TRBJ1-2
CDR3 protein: CASSLFRPGGGYTF
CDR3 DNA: TGTGCCAGCAGCTTATTTCGCCCCGGAGGCGGCTACACCTTC

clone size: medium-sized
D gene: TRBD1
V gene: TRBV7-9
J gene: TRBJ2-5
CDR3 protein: CASSSRRTGRETQYF
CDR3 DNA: TGTGCCAGCAGCTCGCGCCGGACAGGGAGAGAGACCCAGTACTTC

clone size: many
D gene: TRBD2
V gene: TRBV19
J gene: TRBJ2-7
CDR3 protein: CASSPWTSGNPYEQYF
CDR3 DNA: TGTGCCAGTAGTCCCTGGACTAGCGGGAACCCCTACGAGCAGTACTTC